The 21 T cell receptor beta chains below were found in one sample sequenced in a study of post-analysis software for immune sequencing data. Sequencing libraries made from TCR beta cDNA carried unique molecular identifiers. One entry per CDR3 protein, called by TCRdb with MiXCR from the PCR reads. The sample holds roughly 540,000 distinct CDR3 sequences; around 31% are singletons and the top ten take under 7%. These receptors have no known antigen. General observations from the study: Five TRBV segments, TRBV5-6, TRBV5-1 and TRBV20-1 among them, were found more frequent in patients than controls.

The sequenced material came from blood. These receptors were obtained from a girl under 18 with multiple sclerosis.

This clonotype was seen a few times. The chain links TRBV25-1 to TRBJ2-4, with 7 bases lining up with TRBD1. After removal of 3 bases from V and 0 bases from J, the junction contained 11 bases not matched to a gene. CDR3 length: 18 residues. Germline V gene data show CDR1 as MGHDK and CDR2 as SYGVNS. In DNA, the CDR3 is TGTGCCAGCAGTGACTTCCGGGCCCAGGGGGTAGCCAAAAACATTCAGTACTTC. Translating it yields CASSDFRAQGVAKNIQYF. The full variable domain, rest sourced from reference TRBV25-1 and TRBJ2-4, is EADIYQTPRYLVIGTGKKITLECSQTMGHDKMYWYQQDPGMELHLIHYSYGVNSTEKGDLSSESTVSRIRTEHFPLTLESARPSHTSQYLCASSDFRAQGVAKNIQYFGAGTRLSVL.

The V gene is TRBV10-2, the J gene TRBJ2-1, with 12 bases aligning to TRBD2. The ends lost 7 bases at V and 10 bases at J; junction bases unmatched: 5. Per the germline V gene, CDR1 is WSHSY and CDR2 is SAAADI. The CDR3 length is 13 residues. The CDR3 sequence: CASNLLAGGEQFF. DNA of the CDR3: TGCGCCAGCAACCTGCTAGCGGGGGGGGAGCAGTTCTTC.

The V gene is TRBV5-1, the J gene TRBJ2-3, with 11 positions matching TRBD1. Trimming at V came to 5 bases and at J to 2 bases, leaving 4 bases not matched to a gene. CDR3 length: 15 residues. The germline gives CDR1 SGHRS, CDR2 YFSETQ. CDR3 coding DNA: TGCGCCAGCAGGGACAGGGGGCATGTCACAGATACGCAGTATTTT. Translating gives CASRDRGHVTDTQYF.

The table lists this clonotype with a few counts. This rearrangement joins TRBV6-5 to TRBJ2-3; TRBD1 might be the D (5 bases). Looked up from germline, CDR1 is MNHEY and CDR2 is SVGAGI. Trimming pared 5 bases from V and 0 bases from J, leaving 9 bases between. The CDR3 is 14 amino acids. Here the CDR3 reads CASSHRSSTDTQYF. CDR3 coding DNA: TGTGCCAGCAGTCACAGGTCTAGCACAGATACGCAGTATTTT.

The rearrangement uses TRBV7-9 and TRBJ1-2; D gene ambiguous. Per germline, CDR1 SEHNR and CDR2 FQNEAQ (reference sequence). The germline V and J ends were trimmed by 0 bases and 0 bases, with 8 bases remaining between them. This CDR3 spans 15 amino acids. DNA for the CDR3: TGTGCCAGCAGCTTAGCGCCGGGGACTAACTATGGCTACACCTTC. Amino acid sequence: CASSLAPGTNYGYTF.

This clonotype was counted only a few times. The gene calls are TRBV9 and TRBJ2-3; D gene unclear. Trimming removed 4 bases from V and 4 bases from J, with 22 bases in between. The CDR3 covers 17 residues. Germline loops: CDR1 SGDLS, CDR2 YYNGEE. CDR3 sequence (DNA): TGTGCCAGCAGCCCAACCTCGATGGCTAGAGTCCCAGATACGCAGTATTTT. It encodes CASSPTSMARVPDTQYF.

The sample holds a few counts of this clonotype. This chain connects TRBV7-9 to TRBJ1-1; TRBD1 aligns across 7 bases. Germline loops: CDR1 SEHNR, CDR2 FQNEAQ (reference sequence). The length of the CDR3 is 15 residues. The V and J ends lost 5 bases and 0 bases, in that order; junction bases with no gene match: 6. CDR3 amino acids: CASSLTGWMNTEAFF. The DNA of the CDR3 is TGTGCCAGCAGCCTGACAGGGTGGATGAACACTGAAGCTTTCTTT.

This clonotype was detected a few times. J is TRBJ1-2 and V is TRBV7-2, with 8 bases matching TRBD1. V lost 5 bases, J lost 3 bases, and 8 bases stayed unmatched. CDR1 is SGHTA, CDR2 FQGNSA, per germline. CDR3 length equals 15 residues. CDR3 amino acids: CASSPGTGYDYGYTF. The CDR3 nucleotides read TGTGCCAGCAGCCCGGGGACAGGATACGACTATGGCTACACCTTC.

Turning to this clonotype: The conserved closing phenylalanine or tryptophan is absent in this CDR3, likely reflecting a read error. The chain couples TRBV2 to TRBJ1-5, with TRBD1 matching 7 bases. The CDR3 totals 15 residues. Germline assignment: CDR1 SNHLY and CDR2 FYNNEI. The V segment lost 2 bases and the J segment 1 base; nucleotides outside the gene matches: 2. The CDR3 DNA is TGTGCCAGCAGTGAAAGGGGGCCCAGCAATCAGCCCCAGCATGTT. This translates into CASSERGPSNQPQHV.

This clonotype showed up just a few times. The DNA for the CDR3 is TGTGCCAGCAGAGCGGGGGGAGCTAGCACAGATACGCAGTATTTT. It translates to CASRAGGASTDTQYF. The chain uses TRBV14 and TRBJ2-3, with TRBD2 matching over 9 bases. The junction had 4 bases not matched to a gene; V was cut back by 6 bases and J by 0 bases. The CDR3 covers 15 residues. Germline V gives CDR1 SGHDN, CDR2 FVKESK.

This chain joins TRBV10-1 and TRBJ2-2, with 9 positions matching TRBD1. J was trimmed by 5 bases and V by 7 bases; bases with no gene match: 5. The CDR3 has 14 amino acids. Germline V CDR1 and CDR2: WNHNN, SYGVQD (reference sequence). CDR3 residues: CASKETGGTGELFF. CDR3 DNA: TGCGCCAGCAAGGAGACAGGGGGAACCGGGGAGCTGTTTTTT.

This rearrangement joins TRBV20-1 to TRBJ1-2, with a weak D call TRBD1 (5 bases). The CDR3 is made up of 14 amino acids. Trimming removed 3 bases at V and 3 bases at J, with 14 bases between. Germline lookup yields CDR1 DFQATT and CDR2 SNEGSKA (reference sequence). CDR3 sequence: CSARVSRGDYGYTF. DNA of the CDR3: TGCAGTGCTAGGGTGTCCCGGGGGGACTATGGCTACACCTTC.

The rearrangement uses TRBV5-5 and TRBJ2-4, with 8 bases lining up with TRBD2. The V gene end was trimmed by 5 bases and the J gene end by 7 bases; junction bases not matched to a gene: 14. This CDR3 contains 16 residues. Germline V gene lookup returns CDR1 SGHKS and CDR2 YYEKEE (reference sequence). CDR3: CASSPGGEPIFNIQYF. The CDR3 bases are TGTGCCAGCAGTCCGGGGGGGGAGCCAATATTCAACATTCAGTACTTC.

The rearrangement joins TRBV3-1 to TRBJ2-1; 14 bases are a match to TRBD2. This CDR3 spans 17 amino acids. Germline CDR1 and CDR2: LGHDT and YNNKEL (reference sequence). Germline trimming cut 3 bases from V and 10 bases from J; bases unmatched to any gene: 11. In nucleotides, the CDR3 is TGTGCCAGCAGCCACGCGGGACTAGCGGGGGTCGAGGGGGAGCAGTTCTTC. It yields the protein CASSHAGLAGVEGEQFF.

This clonotype was detected ten times or more. CDR3 residues: CASSQDILVTTSSQFF. DNA for the CDR3: TGTGCCAGCAGCCAAGATATATTAGTGACAACTAGCTCGCAGTTCTTC. This sequence joins TRBV14 and TRBJ2-1; tentatively, D is TRBD2 (6 bases). The CDR3 length is 16 residues. The germline gives CDR1 SGHDN, CDR2 FVKESK. The V gene lost 0 bases and the J gene lost 12 bases, with 21 bases spanning the gap.

The J gene is TRBJ2-1, the V gene TRBV28; 9 nucleotides line up with TRBD2. The CDR3 has 15 residues. After removal of 5 bases from V and 5 bases from J, the junction contained 7 bases not matched to a gene. Germline CDR1 MDHEN, CDR2 SYDVKM. CDR3 region: CASSPIAGAHNEQFF. In DNA, the CDR3 is TGTGCCAGCAGTCCCATAGCGGGGGCACACAATGAGCAGTTCTTC.

This clonotype was picked up a small number of times. In DNA form, the CDR3 reads TGCGCCAGCAGCCAAGAAATTGGGACTAGAACGAATGAGCAGTTCTTC. Protein: CASSQEIGTRTNEQFF. The chain couples TRBV4-1 to TRBJ2-1; 8 bases agree with TRBD2. The V and J ends lost 0 bases and 7 bases, in that order; junction bases with no gene match: 8. The CDR3 is 16 residues long. Germline CDR1 and CDR2: MGHRA and YSYEKL.

The V gene is TRBV7-8, the J gene TRBJ1-2; weak D call: TRBD1 (5 bases). The CDR3 runs 17 residues. Trimming removed 7 bases at V and 1 base at J, with 22 bases between. Germline CDR1 SGHVS, CDR2 FQNEAQ. CDR3 in DNA: TGTGCCAGCATTCAAGGGGCACCCCGAAACCTTAACTATGGCTACACCTTC. This encodes CASIQGAPRNLNYGYTF.

The chain has TRBV7-8 and TRBJ1-1; unclear D gene. V was pared by 5 bases and J by 7 bases, with 14 bases between. The CDR3 consists of 13 residues. The germline V gene encodes CDR1 SGHVS and CDR2 FQNEAQ. The CDR3 sequence is CASSAGELGEAFF. CDR3 DNA: TGTGCCAGCAGCGCGGGCGAACTGGGTGAAGCTTTCTTT.

This chain joins TRBV6-1 and TRBJ1-6; D gene unclear. In germline, CDR1 is MNHNS, CDR2 SASEGT. The CDR3 runs 13 residues. Trimming shortened V by 0 bases and J by 13 bases, and 10 bases separated the two germline ends. CDR3: CASSEAAARPLHF. CDR3 DNA: TGTGCCAGCAGTGAAGCCGCAGCGCGGCCCCTCCACTTT.

This clonotype has more than one count but fewer than ten. This chain connects TRBV7-2 to TRBJ2-7; 8 bases line up with TRBD1. There are 17 residues in the CDR3. V shed 1 base, J shed 3 bases, and the junction held 11 bases outside the gene matches. Germline V CDR1 and CDR2: SGHTA, FQGNSA. Here the CDR3 DNA reads TGTGCCAGCAGCTTAGGGACAGGGTTGGCCACCTTCTACGAGCAGTACTTC. Translated: CASSLGTGLATFYEQYF.